This T cell receptor (beta chain) was obtained from a study of blood T cell repertoires in COVID-19. The CDR3 runs 14 residues. Trimming removed 3 bases from V and 11 bases from J; junction bases left unmatched: 7. CDR1 and CDR2 (germline): KGHDR, SFDVKD. Some clones are missing from TCRdb's copy, which holds only in-frame ones; the method was immunoSEQ multiplex PCR. In the table there are 150,000 to 200,000 clones, around 83% of which are singletons. The sequenced sample was peripheral blood. This chain connects TRBV24-1 to TRBJ2-1, with TRBD1 matching over 9 bases. This clonotype was sampled from a woman in her 70s with COVID-19, enrolled during active disease. Here the CDR3 DNA reads TGTGCCACCAGTGATCTTGGGGACAGGGTGAAGCAGTTCTTC. Residues: CATSDLGDRVKQFF.